This record looks at one T cell receptor (beta chain) sequence and its context. Antigen: not known. This sample is part of a study of cytotoxic CD8 clonotypes in ibrutinib-treated CLL. About the study: The study included approximately 10 relapsed/refractory and under 16 treatment-naive patients; 17 to 18 had IGHV unmutated disease. Among responders, some 25 were partial and 2 complete; after median approximately 68 months, 14 stayed remitted and some twelve progressed. Samples averaged about 260,000 productive templates and around 91,000 productive rearrangements.

Broader study findings: A difference in sampling times existed between sustained-remission and progressing patients.

Clones were read by immunoSEQ multiplex PCR, and TCRdb kept only the in-frame ones, dropping some. Of about 300,000 clones listed, roughly 76% are singletons. This clonotype was obtained from a human donor with chronic lymphocytic leukemia. The sequences come from PBMCs, collected at disease progression, from a patient treated with ibrutinib.

CDR3 sequence: CASSQKHSSGGTQETQYF. The CDR3 nucleotides read TGTGCCAGCAGCCAAAAGCATTCGAGCGGGGGGACCCAAGAGACCCAGTACTTC. This chain uses TRBV7-9 with TRBJ2-5, with TRBD2 identical over 9 bases. Looked up from germline, CDR1 is SEHNR and CDR2 is FQNEAQ (reference sequence). CDR3 length: 18 amino acids. With V trimmed by 5 bases and J by 1 base, 14 bases remained unmatched.